This TCR beta chain was sequenced in a study of blood T cells in healthy people across ages. Study results and limitations: In these data, TCR beta diversity tracked strongly with naive T cell percentage. Versus aged donors, long-lived donors had higher diversity and more naive CD4+ cells.

Then a second PCR, running roughly 7 to 11 cycles, was carried out with a sample-barcoded 5' primer and a J-beta primer mix. TCRdb called the 5' RACE reads again in MiXCR, with one record for every CDR3 protein. The sample contains 1,300,000 or so distinct CDR3 sequences, approximately 60% of which appear only once. Each sample provided at least 6 micrograms of extracted total RNA. This CDR3 has 18 residues. CDR1 ENHRY and CDR2 SYGVKD come from the germline V gene. With respect to this clonotype: As yet, its antigen is unknown.

Material: blood. The receptor comes from a man aged 18-30 years in good health. The gene calls are TRBV10-3 and TRBJ2-5; D may correspond to TRBD1 or TRBD2 (7 bases each). The J call is in doubt because the DNA end fits TRBJ2-4 better. CDR3 loop: CAISSSGGDDGGRDIQYF. In nucleotides, the CDR3 is TGTGCCATCAGTTCATCAGGGGGTGACGATGGGGGGAGGGACATTCAGTACTTC.